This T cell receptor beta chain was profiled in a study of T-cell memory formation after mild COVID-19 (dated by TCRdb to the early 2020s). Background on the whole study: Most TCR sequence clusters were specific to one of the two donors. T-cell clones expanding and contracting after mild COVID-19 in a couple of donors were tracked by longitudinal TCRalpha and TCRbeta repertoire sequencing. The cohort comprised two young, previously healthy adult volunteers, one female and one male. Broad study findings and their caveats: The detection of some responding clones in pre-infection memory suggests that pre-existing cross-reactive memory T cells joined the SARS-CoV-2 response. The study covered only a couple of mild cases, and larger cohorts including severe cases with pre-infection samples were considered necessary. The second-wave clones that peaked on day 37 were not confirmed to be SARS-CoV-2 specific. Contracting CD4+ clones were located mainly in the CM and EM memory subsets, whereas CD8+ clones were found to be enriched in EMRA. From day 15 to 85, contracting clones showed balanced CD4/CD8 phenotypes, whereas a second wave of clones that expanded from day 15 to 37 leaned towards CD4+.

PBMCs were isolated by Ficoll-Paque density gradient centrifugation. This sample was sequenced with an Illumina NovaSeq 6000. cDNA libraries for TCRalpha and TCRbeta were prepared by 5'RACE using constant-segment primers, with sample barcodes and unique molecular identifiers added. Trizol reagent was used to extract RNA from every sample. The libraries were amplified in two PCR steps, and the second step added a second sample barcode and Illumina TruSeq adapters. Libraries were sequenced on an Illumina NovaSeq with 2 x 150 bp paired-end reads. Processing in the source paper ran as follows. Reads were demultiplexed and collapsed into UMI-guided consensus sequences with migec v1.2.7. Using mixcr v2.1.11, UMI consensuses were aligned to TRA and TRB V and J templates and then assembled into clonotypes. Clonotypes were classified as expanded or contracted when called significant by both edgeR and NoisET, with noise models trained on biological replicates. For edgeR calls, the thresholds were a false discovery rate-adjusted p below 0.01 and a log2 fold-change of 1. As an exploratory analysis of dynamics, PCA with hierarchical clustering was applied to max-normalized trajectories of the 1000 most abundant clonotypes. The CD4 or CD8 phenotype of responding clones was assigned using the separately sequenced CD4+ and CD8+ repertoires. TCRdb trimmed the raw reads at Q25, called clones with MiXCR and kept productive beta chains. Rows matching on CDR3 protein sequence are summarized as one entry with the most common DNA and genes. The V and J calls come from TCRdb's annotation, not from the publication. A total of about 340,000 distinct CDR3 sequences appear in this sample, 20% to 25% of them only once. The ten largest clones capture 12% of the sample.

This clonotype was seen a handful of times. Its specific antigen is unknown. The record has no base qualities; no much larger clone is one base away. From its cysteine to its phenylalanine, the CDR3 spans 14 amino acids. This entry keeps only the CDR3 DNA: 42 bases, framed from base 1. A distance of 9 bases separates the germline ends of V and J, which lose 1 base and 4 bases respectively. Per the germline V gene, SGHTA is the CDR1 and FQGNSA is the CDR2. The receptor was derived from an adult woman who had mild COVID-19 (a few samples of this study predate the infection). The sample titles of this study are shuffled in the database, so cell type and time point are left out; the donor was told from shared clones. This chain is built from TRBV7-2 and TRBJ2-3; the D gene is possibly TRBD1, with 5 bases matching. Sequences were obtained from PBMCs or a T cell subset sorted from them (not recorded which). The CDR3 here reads CASSLVQGPDTQYF. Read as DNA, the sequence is TGTGCCAGCAGCTTAGTGCAGGGCCCAGATACGCAGTATTTT. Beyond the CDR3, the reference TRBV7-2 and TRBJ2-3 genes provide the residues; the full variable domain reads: GAGVSQSPSNKVTEKGKDVELRCDPISGHTALYWYRQSLGQGLEFLIYFQGNSAPDKSGLPSDRFSAERTGGSVSTLTIQRTQQEDSAVYLCASSLVQGPDTQYFGPGTRLTVL.